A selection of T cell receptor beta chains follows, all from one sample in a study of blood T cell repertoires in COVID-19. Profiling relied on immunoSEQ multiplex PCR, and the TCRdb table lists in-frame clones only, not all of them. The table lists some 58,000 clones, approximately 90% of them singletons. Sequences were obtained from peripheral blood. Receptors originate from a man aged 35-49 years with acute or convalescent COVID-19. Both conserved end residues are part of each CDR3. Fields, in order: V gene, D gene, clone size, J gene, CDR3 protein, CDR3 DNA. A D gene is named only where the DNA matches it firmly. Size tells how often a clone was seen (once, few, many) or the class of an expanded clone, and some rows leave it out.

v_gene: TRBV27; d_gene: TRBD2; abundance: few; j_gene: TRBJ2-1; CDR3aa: CASSGGRTYNEQFF; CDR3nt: TGTGCCAGCAGCGGCGGGAGAACCTACAATGAGCAGTTCTTC
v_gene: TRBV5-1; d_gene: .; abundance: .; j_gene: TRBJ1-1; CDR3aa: CASSLDRMNTEAFF; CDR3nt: TGCGCCAGCAGCCTCGACAGAATGAACACTGAAGCTTTCTTT
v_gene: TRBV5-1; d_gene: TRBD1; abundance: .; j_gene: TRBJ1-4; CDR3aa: CASSPGTGSNEKLFF; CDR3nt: TGCGCCAGCAGCCCAGGGACAGGGAGTAATGAAAAACTGTTTTTT
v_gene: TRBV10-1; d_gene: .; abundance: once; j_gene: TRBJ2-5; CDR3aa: CASSDTTLGGQETQYF; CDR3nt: TGCGCCAGCAGTGACACGACTCTAGGTGGCCAAGAGACCCAGTACTTC
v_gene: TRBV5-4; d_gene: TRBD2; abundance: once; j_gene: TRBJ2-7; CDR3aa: CASSPPGLADSSYEQYF; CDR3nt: TGTGCCAGCAGCCCACCGGGACTAGCGGACAGCTCCTACGAGCAGTACTTC
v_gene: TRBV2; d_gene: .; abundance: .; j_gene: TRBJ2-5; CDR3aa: CASSILETQYF; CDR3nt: TGTGCCAGCTCTATACTAGAGACCCAGTACTTC
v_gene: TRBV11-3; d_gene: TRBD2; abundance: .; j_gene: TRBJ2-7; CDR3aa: CASSLERAGGTYEQYF; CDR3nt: TGTGCCAGCAGCTTAGAACGAGCGGGAGGAACCTACGAGCAGTACTTC
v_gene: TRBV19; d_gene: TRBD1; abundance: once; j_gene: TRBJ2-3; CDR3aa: CASHRGSTDTQYF; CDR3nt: TGTGCCAGTCACAGGGGGAGCACAGATACGCAGTATTTT
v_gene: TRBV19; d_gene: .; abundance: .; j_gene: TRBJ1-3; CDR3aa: CASSIQARDSGNTIYF; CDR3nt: TGTGCCAGTAGTATACAGGCTCGAGACTCTGGAAACACCATATATTTT
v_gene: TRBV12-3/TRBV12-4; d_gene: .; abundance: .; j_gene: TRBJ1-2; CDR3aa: CASRSQEDYGYTF; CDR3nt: TGTGCCAGCAGATCCCAGGAGGACTATGGCTACACCTTC
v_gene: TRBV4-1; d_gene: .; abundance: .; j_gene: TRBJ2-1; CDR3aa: CASSRIDPLNEQFF; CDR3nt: TGCGCCAGCAGTCGAATCGATCCACTCAATGAGCAGTTCTTC
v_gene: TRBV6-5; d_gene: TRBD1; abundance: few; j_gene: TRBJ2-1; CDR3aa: CASRLTGGSYNEQFF; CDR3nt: TGTGCCAGCAGGCTAACAGGGGGCTCTTACAATGAGCAGTTCTTC
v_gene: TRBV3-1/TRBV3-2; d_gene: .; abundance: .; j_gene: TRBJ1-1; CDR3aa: CASSRKAGYMNTEAFF; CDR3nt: TGTGCCAGCAGCCGAAAGGCAGGGTATATGAACACTGAAGCTTTCTTT
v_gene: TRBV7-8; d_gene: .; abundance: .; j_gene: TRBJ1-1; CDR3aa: CASSPGTPMNTEAFF; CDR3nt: TGTGCCAGCAGCCCCGGGACTCCAATGAACACTGAAGCTTTCTTT
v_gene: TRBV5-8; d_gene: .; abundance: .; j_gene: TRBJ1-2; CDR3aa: CASSFQGVDGYTF; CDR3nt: TGTGCCAGCAGCTTTCAGGGTGTTGATGGCTACACCTTC
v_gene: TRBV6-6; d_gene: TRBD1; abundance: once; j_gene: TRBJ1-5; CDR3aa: CASSFTGGGNQPQHF; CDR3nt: TGTGCCAGCAGTTTTACAGGGGGTGGCAATCAGCCCCAGCATTTT
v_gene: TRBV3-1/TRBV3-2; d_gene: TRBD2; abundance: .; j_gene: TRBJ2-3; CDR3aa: CASSPGTTQSTDTQYF; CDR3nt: TGTGCCAGCAGCCCCGGGACTACCCAAAGCACAGATACGCAGTATTTT
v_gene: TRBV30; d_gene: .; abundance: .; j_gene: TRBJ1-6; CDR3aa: CAWDGDGSNNSPLHF; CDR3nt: TGTGCCTGGGATGGAGACGGCTCTAATAATTCACCCCTCCACTTT